This is a list of T cell receptor beta chains from one sample in a study of chemoradiotherapy in HPV16-positive cancers. Using immunoSEQ multiplex PCR, the repertoire was profiled, and TCRdb retains in-frame clones only, with some absent. The sample includes under 85,000 clones, around nine tenths of them seen just once. The specimen comprised blood, sampled from a patient who underwent chemoradiotherapy. Receptor source: a human donor with HPV-associated anogenital cancer. Each CDR3 is given with its conserved first and last residue. D genes are given only for firm matches. A row's size may be missing; if present it is once, few, many or a size class.

d_call,clone_size,j_call,v_call,cdr3_nt,cdr3_aa
.,.,TRBJ2-7,TRBV10-3,TGTGCCATCAGTGAGGGGGTGGGGAGCTCCTACGAGCAGTACTTC,CAISEGVGSSYEQYF
.,.,TRBJ2-1,TRBV5-4,TGTGCCAGCAGCCGGGACTCTAGCTCCTACAATGAGCAGTTCTTC,CASSRDSSSYNEQFF
.,.,TRBJ1-2,TRBV10-3,TGTGCCATCAGTGATAGCTATGGCTACACCTTC,CAISDSYGYTF
.,.,TRBJ1-4,TRBV10-2,TGCGCCAGCAGACGAGGGACTAATGAAAAACTGTTTTTT,CASRRGTNEKLFF
.,.,TRBJ1-1,TRBV6-5,TGTGCCAGCAGTTACGGCGGGGGGAACACTGAAGCTTTCTTT,CASSYGGGNTEAFF
TRBD2,.,TRBJ2-2,TRBV7-6,TGTGCCAGCAGCGGGAGCGGGAGGGACACCGGGGAGCTGTTTTTT,CASSGSGRDTGELFF
TRBD1,once,TRBJ1-1,TRBV6-6,TGTGCCAGCAGTTCCGGGGACAGGGGGCATCGAGCTTTCTTT,CASSSGDRGHRAFF
.,.,TRBJ2-7,TRBV21-1,TGTGCCAGCAGCAAGGTAAACGAGCAGTACTTC,CASSKVNEQYF
.,.,TRBJ2-4,TRBV6-5,TGTGCCAGCGGATTAGCCAAAAACATTCAGTACTTC,CASGLAKNIQYF
TRBD1,.,TRBJ2-7,TRBV18,TGTGCCAGCTCCCAGACAGGGTTTTCCTCCTACGAGCAGTACTTC,CASSQTGFSSYEQYF
.,.,TRBJ1-1,TRBV5-1,TGCGCCAGCAGCTTAGGGTACGGGACTGAAGCTTTCTTT,CASSLGYGTEAFF
.,once,TRBJ2-6,TRBV4-1,TGCGCCAGCAGCTATAATTTCGAACCACAAAGTCGGGCCAACGTCCTGACTTTC,CASSYNFEPQSRANVLTF
.,.,TRBJ2-5,TRBV18,TGTGCCAGCTCACCACAGTGGACCCAGGCGGAGACCCAGTACTTC,CASSPQWTQAETQYF
.,.,TRBJ1-2,TRBV7-9,TGTGCCAGCACCCCGGTGGGGAACTATGGCTACACCTTC,CASTPVGNYGYTF
.,once,TRBJ2-1,TRBV9,TGTGCCAGCAGCGTAGACAGATACAATGAGCAGTTCTTC,CASSVDRYNEQFF
.,.,TRBJ2-7,TRBV28,TGTGCCAGCAGTTCGCCCCTCAGAAAACTCCCCTACGAGCAGTACTTC,CASSSPLRKLPYEQYF
.,.,TRBJ1-2,TRBV29-1,TGCAGCGTAGCTGGAAGGTTTAGCTATGGCTACACCTTC,CSVAGRFSYGYTF
TRBD2,.,TRBJ2-7,TRBV7-8,TGTGCCAGCAGCTTAGTCGTAGGAGTGGGGACTAATACCTACGAGCAGTACTTC,CASSLVVGVGTNTYEQYF
.,.,TRBJ1-5,TRBV27,TGTGCCAGCAGTGCTGGGGTAAATCAGCCCCAGCATTTT,CASSAGVNQPQHF
.,.,TRBJ1-4,TRBV7-9,TGTGCCAGCAGCTTTGGCCGGGGACCAACTAATGAAAAACTGTTTTTT,CASSFGRGPTNEKLFF
.,once,TRBJ2-5,TRBV11-1,TGTGCCAGCAGCTTGGGGGCGCAAGAGACCCAGTACTTC,CASSLGAQETQYF
.,.,TRBJ1-2,TRBV5-8,TGTGCCAGAGCGGGTGTGGGAATTAGAAGAGATAACTATGGCTACACCTTC,CARAGVGIRRDNYGYTF
.,.,TRBJ1-2,TRBV27,TGTGCCAGCAGTTTGGACGAGGGGGAAGGCTACACCTTC,CASSLDEGEGYTF
.,.,TRBJ2-7,TRBV6-1,TGTGCCAGCAGCTACGAGCAGTACTTC,CASSYEQYF